The 21 T cell receptor beta chains below come from one sample, sequenced in a study of blood T cell repertoires in COVID-19. The protocol was immunoSEQ multiplex PCR, while the TCRdb copy is restricted to in-frame clones and leaves out a portion. The sample contains 240,000 or so clones, around 89% of which appear only once. Sequenced: PBMCs or T cells enriched from blood (not recorded which). The receptors derive from a man in his forties who had recovered from COVID-19.

Regarding this clone: At the DNA level, this CDR3 is encoded by other sequences in the same sample as well. The V call is TRBV5-1, the J call TRBJ1-2, with 7 bases that match TRBD1. The germline CDR1 and CDR2 sequences are SGHRS and YFSETQ. CDR3 length: 13 residues. The J segment lost 3 bases and the V segment lost 3 bases, leaving 2 bases of the junction unmatched. As DNA, the CDR3 is TGCGCCAGCAGCTATGGACAGGACTATGGCTACACCTTC. Translating it yields CASSYGQDYGYTF.

The chain uses TRBV12-5 and TRBJ2-2; 7 nucleotides align to TRBD2. Trimming at V came to 4 bases and at J to 1 base, leaving 9 bases not matched to a gene. Germline CDR1 LGHNT, CDR2 FRNRAP. The CDR3 length is 17 residues. The CDR3 region has the DNA TGTGCTAGTGGTTGGGCGGGAGCGGGGCGGAACACCGGGGAGCTGTTTTTT. Amino acid sequence: CASGWAGAGRNTGELFF.

J is TRBJ1-5 and V is TRBV28; D remains unclear. Deletions cut 6 bases from V and 0 bases from J, with 15 bases between. CDR1 MDHEN and CDR2 SYDVKM come from the germline V gene. The CDR3 covers 16 residues. In DNA, the CDR3 is TGTGCCAGCAGACTACGCCAAAGCTATAGCAATCAGCCCCAGCATTTT. Translation gives CASRLRQSYSNQPQHF.

The genes are TRBV7-9 and TRBJ2-1; 10 positions match TRBD2. CDR1 is SEHNR, CDR2 FQNEAQ, per germline (reference sequence). CDR3 length equals 18 residues. V lost 4 bases to trimming and J lost 0 bases; unmatched junction nucleotides: 9. CDR3 in amino acids: CASSSIAGGLGSYNEQFF. In nucleotides, the CDR3 is TGTGCCAGCAGCTCCATAGCGGGGGGCCTCGGCTCCTACAATGAGCAGTTCTTC.

The J gene is TRBJ2-5, the V gene TRBV2; possibly TRBD2 for D (6 bases). CDR1 SNHLY and CDR2 FYNNEI come from the germline V gene. Trimming left V 6 bases short and J 0 bases short, with 14 bases between. The CDR3 is 15 amino acids. CDR3 nucleotide sequence: TGTGCCAGCAGCGAACCCCGGGACTACCAAGAGACCCAGTACTTC. This encodes CASSEPRDYQETQYF.

V gene TRBV28 combines with J gene TRBJ1-3; D remains unclear. CDR3 length: 12 residues. Per the germline V gene, CDR1 is MDHEN and CDR2 is SYDVKM. V shed 11 bases and J shed 2 bases, with 10 bases lying between them. This CDR3 is CASRVAGNTIYF. The CDR3 nucleotides are TGTGCCTCACGGGTAGCTGGAAACACCATATATTTT.

V and J are TRBV19 and TRBJ1-5; D not resolved. Per germline, CDR1 LNHDA and CDR2 SQIVND (reference sequence). V was clipped by 3 bases and J by 1 base, with 10 bases between them. The CDR3 sequence is 15 residues long. The CDR3 loop reads CASSIQWASNQPQHF. CDR3 coding DNA: TGTGCCAGTAGTATTCAGTGGGCGAGCAATCAGCCCCAGCATTTT. Together with reference TRBV19 and TRBJ1-5, the CDR3 gives the full variable domain: DGGITQSPKYLFRKEGQNVTLSCEQNLNHDAMYWYRQDPGQGLRLIYYSQIVNDFQKGDIAEGYSVSREKKESFPLTVTSAQKNPTAFYLCASSIQWASNQPQHFGDGTRLSIL.

This chain connects TRBV6-5 to TRBJ2-5; D perhaps matches TRBD2 (7 bases). Between the trimmed V and J ends, which lost 8 bases and 3 bases, there was a span of 16 bases. The CDR3 extends over 14 amino acids. The germline V gene encodes CDR1 MNHEY and CDR2 SVGAGI. CDR3 DNA sequence: TGTGCCAGCGGGAGGGGGTTTGGCGAAGAGACCCAGTACTTC. This encodes CASGRGFGEETQYF.

The chain has TRBV14 and TRBJ2-2, with no clear D. Trimming cost V 4 bases and J 5 bases, with 17 bases left between them. CDR1 SGHDN and CDR2 FVKESK come from the germline V gene. CDR3 length: 16 amino acids. The CDR3 DNA is TGTGCCAGCAGCCTAGATCTAAGGCCAGCGACCGGGGAGCTGTTTTTT. Translated: CASSLDLRPATGELFF.

As DNA, the CDR3 is TGTGCCAGTAGTCGCGCCGGGACAACCGCCATGAACACTGAAGCTTTCTTT. Translating it yields CASSRAGTTAMNTEAFF. The chain carries TRBV19 and TRBJ1-1; D perhaps matches TRBD1 (6 bases). Trimming took off 5 bases at V and 0 bases at J, with 19 bases between the two ends. Germline V gene data show CDR1 as LNHDA and CDR2 as SQIVND (reference sequence). CDR3 length: 17 residues.

V and J are TRBV25-1 and TRBJ1-4, with D unresolved. Germline V gene sequence: CDR1 MGHDK, CDR2 SYGVNS. The CDR3 covers 13 residues. V lost 7 bases, J lost 8 bases, and 14 bases lay in between. The CDR3 is CASKEQPAEKLFF. Here the CDR3 DNA reads TGTGCCAGCAAGGAGCAGCCAGCGGAAAAACTGTTTTTT.

J is TRBJ2-7 and V is TRBV4-3, with 8 positions matching TRBD2. CDR1 and CDR2 from the germline V gene are LGHNA and YSLEER. The trim removed 0 bases at V and 3 bases at J, leaving 4 bases unmatched. The CDR3 is made up of 15 amino acids. The CDR3 coding sequence is TGCGCCAGCAGCCAAGATCAGCGGGAGAACTACGAGCAGTACTTC. It is translated as CASSQDQRENYEQYF.

The J gene is TRBJ2-5, the V gene TRBV19; 10 nucleotides match TRBD2. The CDR3 totals 15 residues. The J segment lost 5 bases and the V segment lost 4 bases, leaving 7 bases of the junction unmatched. Germline CDR1 is LNHDA and CDR2 is SQIVND (reference sequence). CDR3 region: CASSTGTSARETQYF. DNA for the CDR3: TGTGCCAGTAGTACCGGGACTAGCGCCAGGGAGACCCAGTACTTC.

This rearrangement joins TRBV5-1 to TRBJ2-3, with 10 nucleotides matching TRBD2. This CDR3 comprises 15 residues. V shed 0 bases, J shed 6 bases, and the junction held 4 bases outside the gene matches. Germline V gene lookup returns CDR1 SGHRS and CDR2 YFSETQ. CDR3 sequence (DNA): TGCGCCAGCAGCTTGGGGCTAGCGGGGGAGGATACGCAGTATTTT. It specifies CASSLGLAGEDTQYF.

The chain uses TRBV7-8 and TRBJ2-7; TRBD2 agrees at 11 bases. Germline V gene lookup returns CDR1 SGHVS and CDR2 FQNEAQ. With V trimmed by 6 bases and J by 1 base, 5 bases remained unmatched. This CDR3 comprises 15 residues. The CDR3 sequence: CASSTLAGGSYEQYF. CDR3 nucleotides: TGTGCCAGCAGTACCCTAGCGGGAGGTTCCTACGAGCAGTACTTC.

As DNA, the CDR3 is TGTGCCAGCAGTCAAAGGGGACTAGCGGGGGGAAGCTCCTACGAGCAGTACTTC. Translation: CASSQRGLAGGSSYEQYF. The genes are TRBV6-2 or TRBV6-3 and TRBJ2-7, with TRBD2 matching over 15 bases. Trimming removed 5 bases from V and 0 bases from J; junction bases left unmatched: 8. The CDR3 is 18 residues long. Germline V gene data show CDR1 as MNHEY and CDR2 as SVGEGT.

This clone came up a few times. In DNA form, the CDR3 reads TGCAGCGTTGAAGGAACAGACACTGAAGCTTTCTTT. Residues: CSVEGTDTEAFF. The J gene is TRBJ1-1, the V gene TRBV29-1, with unresolved D. The CDR3 spans 12 residues. Germline V gene lookup returns CDR1 SQVTM and CDR2 ANQGSEA. Trimming cost V 1 base and J 3 bases, with 6 bases left between them.

This clone showed up just a few times. The V gene is TRBV18, the J gene TRBJ1-6; possible D gene TRBD1, 6 bases. Trimming left V 3 bases short and J 6 bases short, with 12 bases between. Germline loops: CDR1 KGHSH, CDR2 LQKENI. The CDR3 spans 15 residues. The CDR3 reads CASSPDTGFNSPLHF. CDR3 coding DNA: TGTGCCAGCTCACCCGACACAGGGTTTAATTCACCCCTCCACTTT.

This chain joins TRBV11-3 and TRBJ2-7; tentative D call: TRBD2 (6 bases). Germline CDR1 SGHNT, CDR2 YENEEA. Trimming pared 0 bases from V and 3 bases from J, leaving 21 bases between. This CDR3 has 18 residues. For the CDR3, the DNA is TGTGCCAGCAGCTTAGAATCCCCTCCCGGCGGGACGGGCTACGAGCAGTACTTC. Translating it yields CASSLESPPGGTGYEQYF.

The chain couples TRBV7-2 to TRBJ2-7; D is possibly TRBD1 (6 bases). This CDR3 is built from 17 residues. In germline, CDR1 is SGHTA, CDR2 FQGNSA. The ends were cut back, 3 bases at V and 1 base at J, with 19 bases in the middle. CDR3 sequence (DNA): TGTGCCAGCAGCTTCCGACAGGACTTCTACTCTTCCTACGAGCAGTACTTC. Translated: CASSFRQDFYSSYEQYF.

The rearrangement uses TRBV20-1 and TRBJ1-5, with D perhaps matching TRBD1 (5 bases). V shed 3 bases and J shed 1 base, with 7 bases lying between them. This CDR3 has 13 amino acids. Germline values: CDR1 DFQATT, CDR2 SNEGSKA (reference sequence). CDR3 nucleotide sequence: TGCAGTGCTAGTTCAGGGAGCAATCAGCCCCAGCATTTT. Protein sequence: CSASSGSNQPQHF.